This T cell receptor beta chain was identified in a study of CD8 T cells in Susac syndrome. The RNA input was roughly 0.45 to 1 ug, and it was reverse transcribed with random hexamers. TCRdb redid the calling of the immunoSEQ multiplex PCR reads with MiXCR, one entry per CDR3 protein. The sample shows about 290,000 distinct CDR3 sequences, 75% to 85% of them seen only once. Negative isolation was applied to CD8+ and CD4+ T cells, and FACS enrichment was applied to TEMRA cells. The V gene's germline CDR1 is LGHNA and CDR2 YSLEER. Trimming took 0 bases from V and 6 from J, leaving 12 bases between them. The CDR3 runs to 15 residues.

Sequencing was done on a sample of CD8+ T cells from PBMCs. The genes are TRBV4-3 and TRBJ2-4; weak D call: TRBD1 (6 bases). This clonotype was sampled from a human donor with multiple sclerosis. In nucleotides, the CDR3 is TGCGCCAGCAGCCAAGATTCAGGGGTCGGAAACATTCAGTACTTC. Amino acids: CASSQDSGVGNIQYF.